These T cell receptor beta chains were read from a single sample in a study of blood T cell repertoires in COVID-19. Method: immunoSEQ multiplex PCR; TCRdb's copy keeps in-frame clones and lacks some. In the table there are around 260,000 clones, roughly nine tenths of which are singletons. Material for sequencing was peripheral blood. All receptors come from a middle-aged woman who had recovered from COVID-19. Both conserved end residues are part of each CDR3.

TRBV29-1 CSVVGGVTDEQYF
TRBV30 CAWSIATSRTDTQYF
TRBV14 CASSPGTGEFF
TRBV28 CASSSGEEAKNIQYF
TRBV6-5 CASRNQGNYGYTF
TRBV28 CASSFPPDRVGEQYF
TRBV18 CASSPRESNQPQHF
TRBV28 CASSYRAFNQPQHF
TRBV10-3 CATGTGEGGELFF
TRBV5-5 CASSLEGRIAGVRETQYF
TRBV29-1 CSGIPGHHEGEQYF
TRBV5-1 CASSPGTKVSYEQYF
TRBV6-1 CASSDQVNEKLFF
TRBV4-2 CASSPAGAQGPYNEQFF
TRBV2 CASRLAGHTDTQYF
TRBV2 CASGTRIYNEQFF
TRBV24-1 CATSGGGSSYNEQFF
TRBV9 CASSQGQGAAYGYTF
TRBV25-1 CASSDPRGTNEKLFF
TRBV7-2 CASSLVRGLHEQYF
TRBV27 CASSPKLAGVAGELFF
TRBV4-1 CASSQDRPGSTTDTQYF
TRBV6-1 CASSELGQGLQETQYF
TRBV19 CASSPRQGGYTEAFF
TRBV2 CASRQGAGGQPQHF
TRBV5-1 CASSLEGGVETQYF